This is a list of T cell receptor beta chains from one sample in a study of cytomegalovirus exposure and HLA in healthy donors. Generated by immunoSEQ multiplex PCR, the TCRdb table keeps only in-frame clones and is missing some. The data hold 150,000 to 200,000 clones, with around 82% observed a single time. Sequences were obtained from PBMCs. Source of these receptors: a man in his 60s in good health and CMV-seronegative. The CDR3 runs from the conserved cysteine through the conserved F or W. D genes are given only for firm matches. Not every row has a clone size; where given, it reads once, few, many or a size class.

TRBJ2-3,few,NA,TRBV5-1,TGCGCCAGCAGCTTGGAAGGAGGCTGGCGCACAGATACGCAGTATTTT,CASSLEGGWRTDTQYF
TRBJ2-1,once,TRBD1,TRBV5-6,TGTGCCAGCAGCACCCCGCCGGGACAGGGGGCCCTGGGTGAGCAGTTCTTC,CASSTPPGQGALGEQFF
TRBJ2-3,NA,TRBD2,TRBV6-5,TGTGCCAGCAGTTACCGAGCGGGAGGGCGAACGCAGTATTTT,CASSYRAGGRTQYF
TRBJ2-1,once,TRBD2,TRBV30,TGTGCCTGGAGAGACGGGAGGGCCCCATTTAGTGAGCAGTTCTTC,CAWRDGRAPFSEQFF
TRBJ1-3,NA,NA,TRBV19,TGTGCCAGTAACCTACAGGGTCTCAGCTCTGGAAACACCATATATTTT,CASNLQGLSSGNTIYF
TRBJ2-1,NA,TRBD2,TRBV5-1,TGCGCCAGCAGCCTTGGACCCGGGACTAGCGGGGCGAATGAGCAGTTCTTC,CASSLGPGTSGANEQFF
TRBJ1-1,NA,NA,TRBV2,TGTGCCAGCAGTTCATCTCGCGGCACTGAAGCTTTCTTT,CASSSSRGTEAFF
TRBJ2-5,NA,TRBD2,TRBV30,TGTGCCTGGGGGGGACTATCCCAGTACTTC,CAWGGLSQYF
TRBJ2-6,NA,TRBD2,TRBV7-3,TGTGCCAGCAGCTTACGGCGACTAGCGGAACCCTACTCTGGGGCCAACGTCCTGACTTTC,CASSLRRLAEPYSGANVLTF
TRBJ1-6,once,NA,TRBV30,TGTGCCTGGCAGGGTGCCAATTCACCCCTCCACTTT,CAWQGANSPLHF
TRBJ2-2,NA,NA,TRBV7-6,TGTGCCAGCAGCTTACGAGGCCGCAACTGGGCCGGGGAGCTGTTTTTT,CASSLRGRNWAGELFF
TRBJ2-1,NA,NA,TRBV5-4,TGTGCCAGCAGCGGGGACACCTACAATGAGCAGTTCTTC,CASSGDTYNEQFF
TRBJ2-7,few,TRBD2,TRBV5-6,TGTGCCAGCAGCCTCCCAGGAGCGGGAAGGTACGAGCAGTACTTC,CASSLPGAGRYEQYF
TRBJ2-3,NA,TRBD2,TRBV5-4,TGTGCCAGCAGCTTTACTAGCGGGGGGGTGGATACGCAGTATTTT,CASSFTSGGVDTQYF
TRBJ2-7,NA,NA,TRBV6-5,TGTGCCAGCAGACATCCTTCTTTTTACGAGCAGTACTTC,CASRHPSFYEQYF
TRBJ2-1,NA,TRBD2,TRBV5-1,TGCGCCAGCAGCTGGGGGACTAGCGGGGGCTCCTACAATGAGCAGTTCTTC,CASSWGTSGGSYNEQFF
TRBJ1-5,NA,TRBD1,TRBV2,TGTGCCAGCAGTGAAGACAGGGGGCCGCAGCCCCAGCATTTT,CASSEDRGPQPQHF
TRBJ1-5,NA,NA,TRBV7-9,TGTGCCAGCAGCTTAACCGAGGGCGATCAGCCCCAGCATTTT,CASSLTEGDQPQHF
TRBJ2-7,few,NA,TRBV6-1,TGTGCCAGCAGTGAAACCGGGATTAGAGAGGATGAGTACTTC,CASSETGIREDEYF
TRBJ1-2,few,NA,TRBV13,TGTGCCAGCAGCTTAGTCGCGGGGAGCTATGGCTACACCTTC,CASSLVAGSYGYTF
TRBJ2-2,NA,TRBD1,TRBV27,TGTGCCAGCAGTTCCGGACAGGGAAGCACCGGGGAGCTGTTTTTT,CASSSGQGSTGELFF
TRBJ1-1,few,NA,TRBV6-6,TGTGCCAGCAGTTACGGGGGGACTGAAGCTTTCTTT,CASSYGGTEAFF
TRBJ1-1,NA,NA,TRBV2,TGTGCCAGCAGTGAAGTCCGGGAGATATTGGGGGAAGCTTTCTTT,CASSEVREILGEAFF
TRBJ2-2,once,TRBD2,TRBV9,TGTGCCAGCAGCCCCCGGGCTTTTAGCGGGAGTCCCACCGGGGAGCTGTTTTTT,CASSPRAFSGSPTGELFF
TRBJ1-6,NA,NA,TRBV19,TGTGCCAGTAAATTCGGGACATTGACAAATTCACCCCTCCACTTT,CASKFGTLTNSPLHF
TRBJ2-7,NA,NA,TRBV14,TGTGCCAGCAGCCAAGAATGGTTGCGCGAGCAGTACTTC,CASSQEWLREQYF
TRBJ2-7,NA,TRBD1,TRBV6-5,TGTGCCAGCAGTTACGGGACAGGGATCTACGAGCAGTACTTC,CASSYGTGIYEQYF
TRBJ2-3,NA,TRBD1,TRBV5-1,TGCGCCAGCAGCTTAACACAGGGGGCCCCCCCCACAGATACGCAGTATTTT,CASSLTQGAPPTDTQYF
TRBJ2-3,NA,TRBD2,TRBV19,TGTGCCAGTGAAATGGCTAGCGGGAGCGATACTCAGTATTTT,CASEMASGSDTQYF
TRBJ2-3,NA,NA,TRBV2,TGTGCCAGCAGGAAGCGGCCTTTCACAGATACGCAGTATTTT,CASRKRPFTDTQYF
TRBJ1-1,NA,TRBD1,TRBV19,TGTGCCAGCCTTCCCGGGACAGGGTCGGGCACTGAAGCTTTCTTT,CASLPGTGSGTEAFF
TRBJ2-2,NA,TRBD2,TRBV7-8,TGTGCCAGCAGCTCCTTACGCCTAGCGGGGGGCCCGAACACCGGGGAGCTGTTTTTT,CASSSLRLAGGPNTGELFF
TRBJ2-3,NA,TRBD1,TRBV6-5,TGTGCCAGCAGTTATCAGGGGGCTAGCACAGATACGCAGTATTTT,CASSYQGASTDTQYF
TRBJ2-1,few,NA,TRBV14,TGTGCCAGCAGCCGCCGCAGGGTCGATGAGCAGTTCTTC,CASSRRRVDEQFF
TRBJ1-1,NA,NA,TRBV6-5,TGTGCCAGCGGGCAGGGGCCCCACACTGAAGCTTTCTTT,CASGQGPHTEAFF
TRBJ1-5,NA,TRBD1,TRBV27,TGTGCCAGCAGCCGACAGGGGGCCTATCAGCCCCAGCATTTT,CASSRQGAYQPQHF
TRBJ2-3,NA,NA,TRBV5-1,TGCGCCAGCAGCTTGGGAACAGTCCCCACAGATACGCAGTATTTT,CASSLGTVPTDTQYF
TRBJ1-3,NA,NA,TRBV7-9,TGTGCCAGCAGCCGGGGGACCGGCTCTGGAAACACCATATATTTT,CASSRGTGSGNTIYF
TRBJ1-1,once,NA,TRBV15,TGTGCCACCAGCAGAGATCGTGACAGTGAAGCTTTCTTT,CATSRDRDSEAFF
TRBJ1-2,NA,NA,TRBV5-4,TGTGCCAGCAGCTTGGACCCAGGGGTTGGATATGGCTACACCTTC,CASSLDPGVGYGYTF
TRBJ2-3,once,NA,TRBV18,TGTGCCAGCTCACCGGCCGGAGGGAGCACAGATACGCAGTATTTT,CASSPAGGSTDTQYF
TRBJ1-1,NA,NA,TRBV19,TGTGCCAGTAGTACTGGGGCGATGAACACTGAAGCTTTCTTT,CASSTGAMNTEAFF
TRBJ2-7,NA,NA,TRBV6-5,TGTGCCAGCAGTTACACAGCAGGGTACGAGCAGTACTTC,CASSYTAGYEQYF
TRBJ1-1,NA,TRBD1,TRBV10-3,TGTGCCATCAGTGCAGGGACAGGCACTCTCACTGAAGCTTTCTTT,CAISAGTGTLTEAFF
TRBJ1-5,NA,NA,TRBV19,TGTGCCAGTAGTAACCGACAGTTTGGGGGCGATCAGCCCCAGCATTTT,CASSNRQFGGDQPQHF
TRBJ2-5,NA,NA,TRBV5-1,TGCGCCAGCAGCTTGGTTCGGGGCCAAGAGACCCAGTACTTC,CASSLVRGQETQYF